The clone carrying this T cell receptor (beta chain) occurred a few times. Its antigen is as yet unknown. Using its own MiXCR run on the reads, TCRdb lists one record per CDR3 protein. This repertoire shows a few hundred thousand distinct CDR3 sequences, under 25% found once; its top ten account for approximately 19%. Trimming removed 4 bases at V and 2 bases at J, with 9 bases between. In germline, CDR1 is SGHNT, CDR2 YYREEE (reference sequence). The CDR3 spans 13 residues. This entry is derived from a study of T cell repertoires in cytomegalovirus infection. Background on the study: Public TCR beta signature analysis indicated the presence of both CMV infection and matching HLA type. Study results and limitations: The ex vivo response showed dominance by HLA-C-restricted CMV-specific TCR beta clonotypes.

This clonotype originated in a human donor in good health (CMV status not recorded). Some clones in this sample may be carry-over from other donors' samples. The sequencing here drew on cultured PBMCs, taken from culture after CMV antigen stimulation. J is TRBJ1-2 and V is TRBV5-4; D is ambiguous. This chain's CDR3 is CASSPLQNYGYTF. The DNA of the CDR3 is TGTGCCAGCAGCCCCCTCCAGAACTATGGCTACACCTTC. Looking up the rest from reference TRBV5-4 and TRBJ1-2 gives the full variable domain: ETGVTQSPTHLIKTRGQQVTLRCSSQSGHNTVSWYQQALGQGPQFIFQYYREEENGRGNFPPRFSGLQFPNYSSELNVNALELDDSALYLCASSPLQNYGYTFGSGTRLTVV.